This T cell receptor beta chain was observed in a study of blood T cell repertoires in COVID-19. As for the study in general: Some COVID-19 samples were acute and others convalescent; all came from the United States, Italy and Spain. The analysed material was cDNA or gDNA that came from T cells, B-cell-depleted T cells, or PBMCs.

During active infection, Seattle patients enrolled and were then monitored through disease. The CDR3 is made up of 15 amino acids. The germline gives CDR1 LNHDA, CDR2 SQIVND (reference sequence). V lost 1 base, J lost 3 bases, and 10 bases lay in between. Original handling: Counts of nucleated cells, estimated from reference gene primer amplification, were obtained. Generated by immunoSEQ multiplex PCR, the TCRdb table keeps only in-frame clones and is missing some. V and J calls plus clone size are reproduced from that table; the DNA served to infer D and trimming. The sample lists about 250,000 clones; about nine tenths were seen once.

This TCR was recovered from a man aged 25 to 40 with COVID-19, enrolled during active disease. The chain carries TRBV19 and TRBJ1-5; maybe TRBD1 (5 bases). The sequenced sample was peripheral blood. In DNA form, the CDR3 reads TGTGCCAGTAGTATAGTTCCAGGGAACAATCAGCCCCAGCATTTT. Amino acids: CASSIVPGNNQPQHF.